These T cell receptor beta chains were read from a single sample in a study of cytomegalovirus exposure and HLA in healthy donors. Produced via immunoSEQ multiplex PCR; TCRdb's table is partial and in-frame only. The sample holds 200,000 to 250,000 clones, over 60% seen once. What was sequenced was PBMCs. All receptors come from a man aged 40-50 years in good health and CMV-seronegative. Each CDR3 is given with its conserved first and last residue. Each record gives: CDR3 protein, CDR3 DNA, J gene, V gene, D gene, clone size. D genes are given only for firm matches. Clone size is given for some rows only: seen once, a few or many times, or a class if the clone is expanded.

CDR3aa: CASTARDRGNYGYTF
CDR3nt: TGTGCCAGCACCGCCCGGGACAGGGGGAACTATGGCTACACCTTC
j_gene: TRBJ1-2
v_gene: TRBV28
d_gene: TRBD1
abundance: .

CDR3aa: CASSPGQGALGANVLTF
CDR3nt: TGTGCCAGTAGTCCGGGACAGGGGGCGTTAGGGGCCAACGTCCTGACTTTC
j_gene: TRBJ2-6
v_gene: TRBV19
d_gene: TRBD1
abundance: .

CDR3aa: CASSALDRFANPDEKLFF
CDR3nt: TGCGCCAGCAGCGCCCTAGACAGGTTCGCCAACCCGGATGAAAAACTGTTTTTT
j_gene: TRBJ1-4
v_gene: TRBV5-1
d_gene: .
abundance: .

CDR3aa: CASSQMTGKNTEAFF
CDR3nt: TGTGCCAGCAGCCAAATGACAGGGAAGAACACTGAAGCTTTCTTT
j_gene: TRBJ1-1
v_gene: TRBV7-6
d_gene: TRBD1
abundance: few

CDR3aa: CASSPDRERYEQYF
CDR3nt: TGTGCCAGCAGCCCGGACAGGGAACGGTACGAGCAGTACTTC
j_gene: TRBJ2-7
v_gene: TRBV5-5
d_gene: TRBD1
abundance: .

CDR3aa: CASSLPLGRRGGPETQYF
CDR3nt: TGTGCCAGCAGCTTGCCCCTCGGGCGACGGGGGGGACCGGAGACCCAGTACTTC
j_gene: TRBJ2-5
v_gene: TRBV7-9
d_gene: TRBD2
abundance: .

CDR3aa: CAWGIMNTEAFF
CDR3nt: TGTGCCTGGGGCATCATGAACACTGAAGCTTTCTTT
j_gene: TRBJ1-1
v_gene: TRBV30
d_gene: .
abundance: .

CDR3aa: CASSNPGDRGRSGANVLTF
CDR3nt: TGTGCCAGCAGCAACCCTGGGGACAGGGGACGCTCTGGGGCCAACGTCCTGACTTTC
j_gene: TRBJ2-6
v_gene: TRBV14
d_gene: TRBD1
abundance: once

CDR3aa: CASSLGLRDNRNTIYF
CDR3nt: TGCGCCAGCAGCTTGGGGCTCCGGGACAATCGGAACACCATATATTTT
j_gene: TRBJ1-3
v_gene: TRBV5-1
d_gene: .
abundance: .

CDR3aa: CSVMQVSTEAFF
CDR3nt: TGCAGCGTAATGCAGGTTTCCACTGAAGCTTTCTTT
j_gene: TRBJ1-1
v_gene: TRBV29-1
d_gene: .
abundance: .

CDR3aa: CASSQDPGDSSYEQYF
CDR3nt: TGTGCCAGCAGCCAAGATCCGGGGGACAGCTCCTACGAGCAGTACTTC
j_gene: TRBJ2-7
v_gene: TRBV4-2
d_gene: .
abundance: medium-sized

CDR3aa: CASSTGGYEQYF
CDR3nt: TGTGCCAGCAGTACCGGGGGCTACGAGCAGTACTTC
j_gene: TRBJ2-7
v_gene: TRBV2
d_gene: .
abundance: .

CDR3aa: CSAIVNEQFF
CDR3nt: TGCAGTGCTATAGTGAATGAGCAGTTCTTC
j_gene: TRBJ2-1
v_gene: TRBV20-1
d_gene: .
abundance: .

CDR3aa: CASSFSLLSGANVLTF
CDR3nt: TGTGCCAGCAGCTTTTCACTCCTCTCTGGGGCCAACGTCCTGACTTTC
j_gene: TRBJ2-6
v_gene: TRBV5-4
d_gene: .
abundance: .

CDR3aa: CASRELAGVTDTQYF
CDR3nt: TGCGCCAGCAGGGAGCTAGCGGGTGTCACAGATACGCAGTATTTT
j_gene: TRBJ2-3
v_gene: TRBV5-1
d_gene: TRBD2
abundance: .

CDR3aa: CASSLAQGKAFF
CDR3nt: TGTGCCAGCAGCTTAGCACAGGGCAAAGCTTTCTTT
j_gene: TRBJ1-1
v_gene: TRBV7-9
d_gene: .
abundance: .

CDR3aa: CATSRVGTSAYNEQFF
CDR3nt: TGTGCCACCAGCAGAGTGGGGACTAGCGCCTACAATGAGCAGTTCTTC
j_gene: TRBJ2-1
v_gene: TRBV15
d_gene: TRBD2
abundance: .

CDR3aa: CASSYGPQGGTGELFF
CDR3nt: TGTGCCAGCAGCTATGGACCGCAGGGGGGCACCGGGGAGCTGTTTTTT
j_gene: TRBJ2-2
v_gene: TRBV5-4
d_gene: .
abundance: .

CDR3aa: CASSLEASGYEQYF
CDR3nt: TGTGCCAGCAGCTTGGAAGCTAGCGGCTACGAGCAGTACTTC
j_gene: TRBJ2-7
v_gene: TRBV5-4
d_gene: TRBD2
abundance: few

CDR3aa: CASIEGGVGQPQHF
CDR3nt: TGTGCCAGCATCGAAGGAGGCGTGGGGCAGCCCCAGCATTTT
j_gene: TRBJ1-5
v_gene: TRBV2
d_gene: .
abundance: .

CDR3aa: CASSPGLNNEQFF
CDR3nt: TGTGCCAGCTCACCTGGACTGAACAATGAGCAGTTCTTC
j_gene: TRBJ2-1
v_gene: TRBV18
d_gene: .
abundance: .

CDR3aa: CASSPQAGVGETQYF
CDR3nt: TGTGCCAGCTCCCCCCAAGCGGGAGTCGGCGAGACCCAGTACTTC
j_gene: TRBJ2-5
v_gene: TRBV18
d_gene: TRBD2
abundance: .

CDR3aa: CASSKPGLGEGDTQYF
CDR3nt: TGTGCCAGCAGCAAACCGGGACTAGGAGAGGGGGATACGCAGTATTTT
j_gene: TRBJ2-3
v_gene: TRBV7-3
d_gene: TRBD2
abundance: .

CDR3aa: CASSQEGLAGANEQFF
CDR3nt: TGCGCCAGCAGCCAAGAGGGACTAGCGGGAGCGAATGAGCAGTTCTTC
j_gene: TRBJ2-1
v_gene: TRBV4-1
d_gene: TRBD2
abundance: .

CDR3aa: CASSSTGTDTQYF
CDR3nt: TGTGCCAGCAGCTCGACAGGGACAGATACGCAGTATTTT
j_gene: TRBJ2-3
v_gene: TRBV5-4
d_gene: TRBD1
abundance: .

CDR3aa: CASSSPVAGNTIYF
CDR3nt: TGTGCCAGCAGTTCCCCGGTAGCTGGAAACACCATATATTTT
j_gene: TRBJ1-3
v_gene: TRBV11-2
d_gene: .
abundance: .

CDR3aa: CASNRLAGVNNEQFF
CDR3nt: TGTGCCAGCAATAGACTAGCGGGGGTAAACAATGAGCAGTTCTTC
j_gene: TRBJ2-1
v_gene: TRBV2
d_gene: TRBD2
abundance: few

CDR3aa: CASTQIGTSRNTQYF
CDR3nt: TGTGCCAGTACCCAAATCGGGACTAGCAGAAATACGCAGTATTTT
j_gene: TRBJ2-3
v_gene: TRBV7-2
d_gene: TRBD2
abundance: .

CDR3aa: CASSQVQGANYGYTF
CDR3nt: TGCGCCAGCAGCCAAGTCCAGGGGGCTAACTATGGCTACACCTTC
j_gene: TRBJ1-2
v_gene: TRBV4-3
d_gene: TRBD1
abundance: .

CDR3aa: CASSSDRGQETQYF
CDR3nt: TGTGCCAGCAGCTCGGACAGGGGACAAGAGACCCAGTACTTC
j_gene: TRBJ2-5
v_gene: TRBV5-5
d_gene: TRBD1
abundance: .

CDR3aa: CSVQGGNEQFF
CDR3nt: TGCAGCGTACAGGGTGGCAATGAGCAGTTCTTC
j_gene: TRBJ2-1
v_gene: TRBV29-1
d_gene: .
abundance: .

CDR3aa: CASSYLWDSYNEQFF
CDR3nt: TGTGCCAGCTCATACCTATGGGACAGTTACAATGAGCAGTTCTTC
j_gene: TRBJ2-1
v_gene: TRBV18
d_gene: TRBD1
abundance: .

CDR3aa: CASSLGLAIDMYNEQFF
CDR3nt: TGTGCCAGCAGTTTAGGGCTAGCGATTGATATGTACAATGAGCAGTTCTTC
j_gene: TRBJ2-1
v_gene: TRBV28
d_gene: .
abundance: .

CDR3aa: CASSVGGLDEQYF
CDR3nt: TGTGCCAGCAGTGTAGGGGGTCTCGACGAGCAGTACTTC
j_gene: TRBJ2-7
v_gene: TRBV2
d_gene: .
abundance: .

CDR3aa: CASSPNGVHGYTF
CDR3nt: TGTGCCAGCAGCCCGAACGGGGTCCATGGCTACACCTTC
j_gene: TRBJ1-2
v_gene: TRBV7-3
d_gene: .
abundance: .

CDR3aa: CASSSFRGDYEQYF
CDR3nt: TGTGCCAGCAGCTCCTTTCGGGGGGACTACGAGCAGTACTTC
j_gene: TRBJ2-7
v_gene: TRBV5-4
d_gene: TRBD2
abundance: .

CDR3aa: CASSSLRLAVSTGELFF
CDR3nt: TGTGCCAGCAGCTCGTTGCGACTAGCGGTTAGTACCGGGGAGCTGTTTTTT
j_gene: TRBJ2-2
v_gene: TRBV9
d_gene: TRBD2
abundance: .

CDR3aa: CASSQDGLDTQYF
CDR3nt: TGCGCCAGCAGCCAAGATGGCCTAGATACGCAGTATTTT
j_gene: TRBJ2-3
v_gene: TRBV4-3
d_gene: .
abundance: few

CDR3aa: CASSVLAATATGELFF
CDR3nt: TGTGCCAGCAGCGTCCTAGCGGCAACAGCCACCGGGGAGCTGTTTTTT
j_gene: TRBJ2-2
v_gene: TRBV9
d_gene: TRBD2
abundance: few

CDR3aa: CASLSRGGLNTGELFF
CDR3nt: TGTGCCAGCCTCTCCCGGGGAGGGCTTAACACCGGGGAGCTGTTTTTT
j_gene: TRBJ2-2
v_gene: TRBV7-2
d_gene: TRBD2
abundance: .

CDR3aa: CATSTPGGGNTIYF
CDR3nt: TGTGCCACTTCTACACCCGGCGGTGGAAACACCATATATTTT
j_gene: TRBJ1-3
v_gene: TRBV15
d_gene: .
abundance: few

CDR3aa: CASSPSGGYSGANVLTF
CDR3nt: TGCGCCAGCAGCCCCAGCGGGGGGTACTCTGGGGCCAACGTCCTGACTTTC
j_gene: TRBJ2-6
v_gene: TRBV4-1
d_gene: TRBD2
abundance: .

CDR3aa: CASSWEGTGPLGAQQYF
CDR3nt: TGCGCCAGCAGCTGGGAGGGGACAGGGCCCCTGGGTGCCCAACAGTACTTC
j_gene: TRBJ2-7
v_gene: TRBV5-1
d_gene: TRBD1
abundance: .

CDR3aa: CASSFSGENNEQFF
CDR3nt: TGTGCCAGCAGTTTTAGCGGGGAAAACAATGAGCAGTTCTTC
j_gene: TRBJ2-1
v_gene: TRBV27
d_gene: TRBD2
abundance: .

CDR3aa: CASSVGGASPTDTQYF
CDR3nt: TGTGCCAGCAGCGTAGGAGGTGCCTCACCCACAGATACGCAGTATTTT
j_gene: TRBJ2-3
v_gene: TRBV9
d_gene: .
abundance: .